A selection of T cell receptor beta chains follows, all from one sample in a study of blood T cell repertoires in COVID-19. The repertoire was sequenced with immunoSEQ multiplex PCR; TCRdb's copy has only in-frame clones and lacks some. The sample shows about 270,000 clones, 84% of them seen only once. Source material: peripheral blood. The receptors stem from a human donor in a cohort sampled during active COVID-19. Both conserved end residues are part of each CDR3. D genes are given only for firm matches. A row's size may be missing; if present it is once, few, many or a size class.

V gene	J gene	clone size	D gene	CDR3 protein	CDR3 DNA
TRBV20-1	TRBJ1-2	-	-	CSALSGYGYTF	TGCAGTGCCCTCTCGGGATATGGCTACACCTTC
TRBV4-3	TRBJ2-1	-	TRBD1	CASSQEALTGGLSASSYNEQFF	TGCGCCAGCAGCCAAGAGGCGTTGACAGGGGGCTTGTCTGCTAGCTCCTACAATGAGCAGTTCTTC
TRBV3-1/TRBV3-2	TRBJ2-1	-	-	CASSQGDRNRGEQFF	TGTGCCAGCAGCCAAGGTGACAGGAATCGCGGTGAGCAGTTCTTC
TRBV5-1	TRBJ2-1	-	-	CASSLELAGAYNEQFF	TGCGCCAGCAGCTTGGAACTAGCCGGAGCCTACAATGAGCAGTTCTTC
TRBV2	TRBJ2-5	-	-	CASRSRDTLNPKYF	TGTGCCAGCAGGTCCCGGGACACCCTAAACCCGAAGTACTTC
TRBV5-1	TRBJ1-5	-	-	CASSREGNQPQHF	TGCGCCAGCAGCCGGGAGGGCAATCAGCCCCAGCATTTT
TRBV9	TRBJ2-7	-	-	CASSLGGTQYEQYF	TGTGCCAGCAGCCTCGGAGGGACCCAATACGAGCAGTACTTC
TRBV18	TRBJ1-5	-	-	CASSDGQNQPQHF	TGTGCCAGCTCAGACGGACAGAATCAGCCCCAGCATTTT
TRBV18	TRBJ2-3	-	-	CASSLDQTDTQYF	TGTGCCAGCTCCCTCGATCAGACAGATACGCAGTATTTT
TRBV9	TRBJ2-2	-	-	CASSVGSRVAGELFF	TGTGCCAGCAGCGTAGGTTCCAGGGTGGCCGGGGAGCTGTTTTTT
TRBV6-5	TRBJ2-2	-	TRBD1	CASRDRVPYTGELFF	TGTGCCAGCAGGGACAGGGTTCCTTACACCGGGGAGCTGTTTTTT
TRBV11-3	TRBJ2-3	-	TRBD1	CASSQGQGSDTQYF	TGTGCCAGCAGCCAAGGACAGGGATCAGATACGCAGTATTTT
TRBV6-5	TRBJ1-4	-	TRBD1	CASCGQAATNEKLFF	TGTGCCAGCTGCGGACAGGCTGCAACTAATGAAAAACTGTTTTTT
TRBV4-2	TRBJ2-3	-	-	CASSLATGGQGRGNTQYF	TGTGCCAGCAGCCTCGCTACCGGGGGCCAGGGGAGGGGAAATACGCAGTATTTT
TRBV6-5	TRBJ2-7	-	-	CASSHIFYEQYF	TGTGCCAGCAGCCACATTTTCTACGAGCAGTACTTC
TRBV5-1	TRBJ2-7	-	-	CASSLDSDSEQYF	TGCGCCAGCAGCCTGGACTCAGACTCCGAGCAGTACTTC
TRBV9	TRBJ2-5	-	TRBD1	CASSVESRGETQYF	TGTGCCAGCAGCGTAGAGTCCAGGGGGGAGACCCAGTACTTC
TRBV5-1	TRBJ2-5	-	TRBD2	CASSAGLAGASQETQYF	TGCGCCAGCAGCGCCGGACTAGCGGGGGCCTCCCAAGAGACCCAGTACTTC
TRBV7-2	TRBJ2-7	-	TRBD1	CASSFPGQGLREQYF	TGTGCCAGCAGCTTCCCCGGACAGGGGCTTCGGGAGCAGTACTTC
TRBV6-5	TRBJ2-7	-	TRBD1	CASNQQGVREQYF	TGTGCCAGCAACCAACAGGGGGTAAGGGAGCAGTACTTC
TRBV28	TRBJ2-3	-	TRBD2	CASSFPTSGATGGRSQYF	TGTGCCAGCAGTTTCCCCACTAGCGGGGCCACCGGGGGGAGGTCGCAGTATTTT
TRBV15	TRBJ1-6	-	-	CATSRDVLSPLHF	TGTGCCACCAGCAGAGATGTTCTTTCACCCCTCCACTTT
TRBV6-2/TRBV6-3	TRBJ2-2	-	-	CASSTQGHGELFF	TGTGCCAGCAGTACCCAGGGTCACGGGGAGCTGTTTTTT
TRBV19	TRBJ2-2	-	TRBD1	CASTPGQGYGELFF	TGTGCCAGTACCCCGGGACAGGGTTATGGGGAGCTGTTTTTT
TRBV6-5	TRBJ2-1	-	TRBD2	CASRKGTSGRDEQFF	TGTGCCAGCAGGAAAGGGACTAGCGGGAGGGATGAGCAGTTCTTC
TRBV7-6	TRBJ2-1	many	TRBD2	CASSLGPWRSGKGNEQFF	TGTGCCAGCAGCTTAGGACCCTGGAGGAGCGGGAAAGGCAATGAGCAGTTCTTC
TRBV18	TRBJ1-1	few	-	CASSPPRGWNTEAFF	TGTGCCAGCTCACCACCGAGGGGGTGGAACACTGAAGCTTTCTTT
TRBV3-1/TRBV3-2	TRBJ1-3	-	-	CASRPRQSGNTIYF	TGTGCCAGCCGTCCCCGACAGTCTGGAAACACCATATATTTT
TRBV5-1	TRBJ2-1	once	TRBD2	CASSFLAGTYNEQFF	TGCGCCAGCAGCTTTCTAGCGGGGACTTACAATGAGCAGTTCTTC
TRBV6-5	TRBJ1-1	-	-	CASSPQGDTEAFF	TGTGCCAGCAGCCCCCAAGGGGACACTGAAGCTTTCTTT
TRBV29-1	TRBJ2-7	-	-	CSVAVSFPEQYF	TGCAGCGTTGCCGTTAGCTTCCCCGAGCAGTACTTC
TRBV7-9	TRBJ1-2	-	-	CASSRENTGSRYGYTF	TGTGCCAGCAGCCGAGAAAACACAGGGTCTCGCTATGGCTACACCTTC
TRBV7-3	TRBJ2-2	-	-	CASSLTGLDTGELFF	TGTGCCAGCAGCTTAACGGGACTTGACACCGGGGAGCTGTTTTTT
TRBV18	TRBJ2-3	-	-	CASSQNTQYF	TGTGCCAGCTCCCAGAATACGCAGTATTTT
TRBV2	TRBJ2-5	-	-	CASSEEVQETQYF	TGTGCCAGCAGCGAGGAGGTCCAAGAGACCCAGTACTTC
TRBV11-3	TRBJ2-1	-	TRBD2	CASSLGRTSGYEQFF	TGTGCCAGCAGCTTAGGCCGGACTAGCGGGTATGAGCAGTTCTTC
TRBV6-5	TRBJ1-1	-	TRBD1	CASSIGQGTEAFF	TGTGCCAGCAGCATAGGACAGGGTACTGAAGCTTTCTTT
TRBV4-2	TRBJ2-5	-	-	CASSQGGSQETQYF	TGTGCCAGCAGCCAAGGGGGCAGCCAAGAGACCCAGTACTTC
TRBV12-3/TRBV12-4	TRBJ1-1	-	-	CASMWSTEAFF	TGTGCCAGCATGTGGAGCACTGAAGCTTTCTTT